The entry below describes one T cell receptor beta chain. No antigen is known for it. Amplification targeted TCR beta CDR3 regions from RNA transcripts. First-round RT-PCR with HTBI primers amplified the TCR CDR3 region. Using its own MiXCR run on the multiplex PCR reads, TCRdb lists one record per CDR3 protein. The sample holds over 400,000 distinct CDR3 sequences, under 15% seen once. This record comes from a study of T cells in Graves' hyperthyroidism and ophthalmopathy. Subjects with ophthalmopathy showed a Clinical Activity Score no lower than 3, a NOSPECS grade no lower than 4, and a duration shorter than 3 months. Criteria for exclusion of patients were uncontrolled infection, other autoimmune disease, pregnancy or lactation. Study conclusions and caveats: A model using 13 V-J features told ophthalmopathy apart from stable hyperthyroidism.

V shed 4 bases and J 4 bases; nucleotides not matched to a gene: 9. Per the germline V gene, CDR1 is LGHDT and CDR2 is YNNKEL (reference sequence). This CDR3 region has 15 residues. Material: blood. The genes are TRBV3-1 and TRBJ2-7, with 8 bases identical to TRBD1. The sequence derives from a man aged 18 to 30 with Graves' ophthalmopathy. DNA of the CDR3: TGTGCCAGCAGCCCACTGACAGGGGAAGGGTACGAGCAGTACTTC. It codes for CASSPLTGEGYEQYF.